The 7 T cell receptor beta chains below all came from one sample that was sequenced in a study of OX40 agonist ivuxolimab in advanced cancers. The protocol was immunoSEQ multiplex PCR, while the TCRdb copy is restricted to in-frame clones and leaves out a portion. Of approximately 25,000 clones in the sample, 75% to 90% are singletons; the top ten hold about 30%. The starting material was CD4+ or CD8+ T cells sorted from blood, obtained in a trial of the OX40 agonist ivuxolimab. Receptors originate from an adult with an advanced solid tumor such as melanoma, head and neck, liver or kidney cancer.

Judged by abundance, this clone is medium-sized (0.01 to 0.1%). The gene calls are TRBV7-9 and TRBJ2-7; D is ambiguous. V shed 4 bases and J shed 5 bases, with 18 bases lying between them. CDR1 SEHNR and CDR2 FQNEAQ come from the germline V gene (reference sequence). This CDR3 has 15 amino acids. The CDR3 protein is CASSSTRTYNNEQYF. CDR3 DNA sequence: TGTGCCAGCAGCTCGACGCGGACCTACAACAACGAGCAGTACTTC.

The chain is built from TRBV10-1 and TRBJ2-1, with 13 nucleotides matching TRBD2. Germline trimming cut 6 bases from V and 9 bases from J; bases unmatched to any gene: 8. This CDR3 is built from 15 residues. Germline V gene sequence: CDR1 WNHNN, CDR2 SYGVQD (reference sequence). The CDR3 nucleotides read TGCGCCAGCAGCTTCGGACTAGCGGGAGTAACTGAGCAGTTCTTC. Amino acids: CASSFGLAGVTEQFF.

This clone was recorded only once. The genes are TRBV9 and TRBJ1-5; D is possibly TRBD1 (5 bases). V lost 4 bases to trimming and J lost 6 bases, with 14 bases between them. CDR1 SGDLS and CDR2 YYNGEE come from the germline V gene. The CDR3 has 14 residues. CDR3 sequence reads: CASSQGGGVQPQHF. The DNA for the CDR3 is TGTGCCAGCAGCCAGGGCGGGGGGGTTCAGCCCCAGCATTTT.

This rearrangement joins TRBV7-9 to TRBJ2-1, with D possibly matching TRBD2 (6 bases). This CDR3 region has 15 residues. Germline loops: CDR1 SEHNR, CDR2 FQNEAQ (reference sequence). Trimming stripped 4 bases from V and 4 bases from J, with 14 bases between. The DNA for the CDR3 is TGTGCCAGCAGCTCCATAGGCGGGAATTACAATGAGCAGTTCTTC. This encodes CASSSIGGNYNEQFF.

The V gene is TRBV7-9, the J gene TRBJ2-7; a weak D match, TRBD1 (5 bases). Germline CDR1 SEHNR, CDR2 FQNEAQ (reference sequence). V lost 4 bases and J lost 6, with 16 bases in between. The CDR3 runs to 14 residues. CDR3 region: CASSSLIDSFEQYF. Written as DNA, the CDR3 is TGTGCCAGCAGCTCCTTGATCGACAGTTTCGAGCAGTACTTC.

This clone was seen a handful of times. The chain couples TRBV28 to TRBJ2-7, with D unresolved. Trimming stripped 2 bases from V and 5 bases from J, with 1 base between. Germline CDR1 is MDHEN and CDR2 is SYDVKM. The CDR3 extends over 10 amino acids. CDR3 residues: CASSLNEQYF. CDR3 coding DNA: TGTGCCAGCAGTTTAAACGAGCAGTACTTC.

Of note for this clone: This specimen includes other DNA sequences encoding the same CDR3. This chain joins TRBV7-9 and TRBJ2-7; D gene ambiguous. Germline CDR1 is SEHNR and CDR2 is FQNEAQ (reference sequence). V lost 3 bases, J lost 3 bases, and 6 bases lay in between. This CDR3 region has 12 residues. The CDR3 spells CASSLGSYEQYF. CDR3 nucleotides: TGTGCCAGCAGCTTGGGTAGCTACGAGCAGTACTTC.